This TCR beta chain was sequenced in a study of CD8+CD57+ T cells in acquired aplastic anemia. This CDR3 region has 14 residues. Deletions cut 8 bases from V and 1 base from J, with 14 bases between. The V gene's germline CDR1 is MGHDK and CDR2 SYGVNS. Genomic DNA templated the TCR beta VDJ and CDR3 profiling. TCRdb re-derived calls from the reads in MiXCR, one entry per CDR3 protein. Of 150,000 to 200,000 distinct CDR3 sequences listed, almost 50% are singletons. In the case of this clonotype: Its antigen is currently unknown.

CD8+CD57+ cell expansion had been shown by flow cytometry in patients chosen for sequencing. Study-wide results and caveats: Controls did not differ significantly from patients in CD8+ Simpson's diversity. Patients and controls shared twenty-nine CD8+ CDR3 sequences.

The sequence was collected from a human donor with aplastic anemia. Input material: sorted CD4+, CD8+, or CD8+CD57+ T cells (not recorded which) from PBMCs. The rearrangement joins TRBV25-1 to TRBJ1-1, with D hard to call. CDR3 nucleotides: TGTGCCAGCCCCACCGGGGAGAGGAACACTGAAGCTTTCTTT. This codes for CASPTGERNTEAFF.